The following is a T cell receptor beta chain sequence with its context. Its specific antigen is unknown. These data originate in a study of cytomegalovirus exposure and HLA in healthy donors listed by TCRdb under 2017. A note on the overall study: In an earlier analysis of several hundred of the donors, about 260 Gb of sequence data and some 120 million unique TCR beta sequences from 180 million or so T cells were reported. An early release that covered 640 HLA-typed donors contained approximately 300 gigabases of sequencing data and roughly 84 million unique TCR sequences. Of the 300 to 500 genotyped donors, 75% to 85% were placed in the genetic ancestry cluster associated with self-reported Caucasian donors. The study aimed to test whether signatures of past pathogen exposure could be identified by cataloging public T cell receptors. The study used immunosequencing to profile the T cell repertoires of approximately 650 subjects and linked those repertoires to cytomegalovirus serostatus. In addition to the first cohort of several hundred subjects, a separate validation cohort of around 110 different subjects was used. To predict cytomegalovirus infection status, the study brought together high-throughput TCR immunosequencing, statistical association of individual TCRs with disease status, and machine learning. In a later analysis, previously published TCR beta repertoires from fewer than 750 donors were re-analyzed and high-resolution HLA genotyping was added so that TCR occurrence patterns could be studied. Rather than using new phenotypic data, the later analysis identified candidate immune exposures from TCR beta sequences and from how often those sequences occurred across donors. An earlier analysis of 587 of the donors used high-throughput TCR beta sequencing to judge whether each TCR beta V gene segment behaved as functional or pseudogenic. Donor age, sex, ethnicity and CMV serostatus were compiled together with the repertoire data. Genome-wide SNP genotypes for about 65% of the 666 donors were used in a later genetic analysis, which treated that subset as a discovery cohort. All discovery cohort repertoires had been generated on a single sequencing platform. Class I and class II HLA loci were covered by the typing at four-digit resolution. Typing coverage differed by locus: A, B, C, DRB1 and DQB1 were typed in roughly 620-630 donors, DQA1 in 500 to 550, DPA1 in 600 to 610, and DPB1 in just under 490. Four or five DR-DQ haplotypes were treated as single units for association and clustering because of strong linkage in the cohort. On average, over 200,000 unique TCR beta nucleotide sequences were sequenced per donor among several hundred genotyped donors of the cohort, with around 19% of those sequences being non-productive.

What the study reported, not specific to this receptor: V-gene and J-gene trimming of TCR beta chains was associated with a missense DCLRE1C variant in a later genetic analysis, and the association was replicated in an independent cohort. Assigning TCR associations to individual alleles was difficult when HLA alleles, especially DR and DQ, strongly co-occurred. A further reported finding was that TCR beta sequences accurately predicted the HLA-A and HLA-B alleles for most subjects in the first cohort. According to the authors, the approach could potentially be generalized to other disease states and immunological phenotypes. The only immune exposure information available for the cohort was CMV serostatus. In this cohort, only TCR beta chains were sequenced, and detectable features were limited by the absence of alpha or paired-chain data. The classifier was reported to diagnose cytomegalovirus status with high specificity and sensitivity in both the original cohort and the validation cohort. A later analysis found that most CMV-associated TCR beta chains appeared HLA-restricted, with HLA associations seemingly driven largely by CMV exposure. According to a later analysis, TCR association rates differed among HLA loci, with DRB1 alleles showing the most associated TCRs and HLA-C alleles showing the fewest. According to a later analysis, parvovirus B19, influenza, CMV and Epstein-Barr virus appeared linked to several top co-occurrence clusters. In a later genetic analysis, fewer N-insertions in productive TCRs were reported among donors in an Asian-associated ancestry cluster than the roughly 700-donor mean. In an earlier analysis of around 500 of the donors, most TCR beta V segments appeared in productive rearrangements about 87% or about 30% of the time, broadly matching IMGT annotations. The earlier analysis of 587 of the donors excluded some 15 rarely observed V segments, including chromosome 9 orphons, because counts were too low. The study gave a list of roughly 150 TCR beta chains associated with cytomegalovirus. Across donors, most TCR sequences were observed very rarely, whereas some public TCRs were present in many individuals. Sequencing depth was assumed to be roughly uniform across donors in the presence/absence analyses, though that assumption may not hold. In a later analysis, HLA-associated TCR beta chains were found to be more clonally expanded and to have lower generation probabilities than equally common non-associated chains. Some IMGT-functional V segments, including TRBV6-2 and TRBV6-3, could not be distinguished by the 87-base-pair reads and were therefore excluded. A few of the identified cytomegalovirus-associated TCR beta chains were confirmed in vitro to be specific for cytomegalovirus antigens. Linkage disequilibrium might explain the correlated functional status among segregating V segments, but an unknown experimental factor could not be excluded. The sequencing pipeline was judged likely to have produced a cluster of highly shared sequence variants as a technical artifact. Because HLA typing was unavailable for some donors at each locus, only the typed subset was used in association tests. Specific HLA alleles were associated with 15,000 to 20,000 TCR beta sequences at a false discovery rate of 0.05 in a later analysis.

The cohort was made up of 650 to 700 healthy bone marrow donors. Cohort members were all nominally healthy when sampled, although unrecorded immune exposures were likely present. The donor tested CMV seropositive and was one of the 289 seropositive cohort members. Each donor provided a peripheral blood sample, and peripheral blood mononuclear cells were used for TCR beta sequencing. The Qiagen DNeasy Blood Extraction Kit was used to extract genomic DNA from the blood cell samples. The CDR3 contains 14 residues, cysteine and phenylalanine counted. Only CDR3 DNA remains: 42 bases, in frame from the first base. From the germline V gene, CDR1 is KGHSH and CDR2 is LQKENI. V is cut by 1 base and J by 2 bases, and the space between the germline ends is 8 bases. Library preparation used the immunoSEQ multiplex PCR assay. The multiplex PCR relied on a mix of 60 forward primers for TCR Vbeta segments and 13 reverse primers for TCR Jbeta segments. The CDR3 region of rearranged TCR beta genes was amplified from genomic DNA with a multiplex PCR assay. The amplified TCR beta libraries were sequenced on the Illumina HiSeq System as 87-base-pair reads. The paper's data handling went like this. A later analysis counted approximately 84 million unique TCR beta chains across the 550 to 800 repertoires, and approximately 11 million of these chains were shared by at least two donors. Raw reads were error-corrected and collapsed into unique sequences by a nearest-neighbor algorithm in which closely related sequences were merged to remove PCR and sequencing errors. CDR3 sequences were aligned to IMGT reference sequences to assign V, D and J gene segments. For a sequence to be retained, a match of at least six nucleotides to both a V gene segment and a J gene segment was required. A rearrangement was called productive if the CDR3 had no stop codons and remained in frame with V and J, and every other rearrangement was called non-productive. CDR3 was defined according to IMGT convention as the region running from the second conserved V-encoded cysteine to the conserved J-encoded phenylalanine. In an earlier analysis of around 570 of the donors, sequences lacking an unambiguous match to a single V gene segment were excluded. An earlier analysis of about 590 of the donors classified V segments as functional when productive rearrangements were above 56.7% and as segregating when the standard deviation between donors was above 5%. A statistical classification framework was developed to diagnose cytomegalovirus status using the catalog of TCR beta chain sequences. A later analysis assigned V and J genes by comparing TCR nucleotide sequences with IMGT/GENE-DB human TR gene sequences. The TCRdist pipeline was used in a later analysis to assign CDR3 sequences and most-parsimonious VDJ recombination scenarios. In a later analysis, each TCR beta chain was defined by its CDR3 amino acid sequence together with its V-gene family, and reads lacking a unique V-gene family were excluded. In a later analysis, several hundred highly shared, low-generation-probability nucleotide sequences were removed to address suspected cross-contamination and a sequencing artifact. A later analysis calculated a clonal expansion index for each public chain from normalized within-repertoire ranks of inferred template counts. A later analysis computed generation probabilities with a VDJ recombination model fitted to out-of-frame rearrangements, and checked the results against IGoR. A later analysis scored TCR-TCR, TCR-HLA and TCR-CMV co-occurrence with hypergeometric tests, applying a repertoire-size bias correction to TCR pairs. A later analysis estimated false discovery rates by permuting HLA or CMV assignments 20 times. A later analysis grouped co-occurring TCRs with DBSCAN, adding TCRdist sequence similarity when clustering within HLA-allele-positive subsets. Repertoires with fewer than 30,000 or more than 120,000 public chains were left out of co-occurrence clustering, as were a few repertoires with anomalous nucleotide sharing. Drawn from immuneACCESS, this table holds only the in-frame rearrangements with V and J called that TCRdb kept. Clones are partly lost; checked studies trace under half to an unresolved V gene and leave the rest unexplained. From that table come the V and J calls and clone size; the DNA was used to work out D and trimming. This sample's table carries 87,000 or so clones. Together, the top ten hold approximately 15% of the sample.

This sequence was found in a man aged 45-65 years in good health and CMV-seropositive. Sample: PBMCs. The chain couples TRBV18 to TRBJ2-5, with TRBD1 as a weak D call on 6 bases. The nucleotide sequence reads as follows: TGTGCCAGCTCACCACGAACAGGGCAAGAGACCCAGTACTTC. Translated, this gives CASSPRTGQETQYF.